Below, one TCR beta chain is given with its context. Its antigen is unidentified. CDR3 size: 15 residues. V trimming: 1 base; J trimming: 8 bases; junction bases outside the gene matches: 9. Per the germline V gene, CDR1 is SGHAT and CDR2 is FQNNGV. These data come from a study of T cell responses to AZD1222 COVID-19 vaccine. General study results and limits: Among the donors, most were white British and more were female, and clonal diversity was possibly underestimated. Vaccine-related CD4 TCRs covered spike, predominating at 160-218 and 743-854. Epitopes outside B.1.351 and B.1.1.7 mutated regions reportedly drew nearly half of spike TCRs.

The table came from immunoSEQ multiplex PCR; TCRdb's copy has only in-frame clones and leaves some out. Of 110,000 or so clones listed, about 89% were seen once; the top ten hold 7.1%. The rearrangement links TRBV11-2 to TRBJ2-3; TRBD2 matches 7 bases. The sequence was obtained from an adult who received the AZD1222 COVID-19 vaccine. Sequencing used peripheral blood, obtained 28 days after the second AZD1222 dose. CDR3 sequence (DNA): TGTGCCAGCAGCTTAGTCTCAGCGGGGTGGGGTACGCAGTATTTT. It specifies CASSLVSAGWGTQYF.